This is a list of T cell receptor beta chains from one sample in a study of cytomegalovirus exposure and HLA in healthy donors. Sequencing used immunoSEQ multiplex PCR; TCRdb keeps in-frame clones, though not all of them. The sample yields about 130,000 clones, approximately 80% seen once. Sample: PBMCs. These receptors all come from a woman aged 40 to 55 in good health and CMV-seropositive. Each CDR3 is given with its conserved first and last residue. Fields, in order: J gene, D gene, V gene, clone size, CDR3 protein, CDR3 DNA. A D gene is named only where the DNA matches it firmly. Expanded clones get a size class; other rows say once, few or many, or leave the size out.

j_gene: TRBJ2-2
d_gene: -
v_gene: TRBV27
abundance: -
CDR3aa: CASSFIRQGGTGELFF
CDR3nt: TGTGCCAGCAGTTTCATCCGACAGGGAGGCACCGGGGAGCTGTTTTTT

j_gene: TRBJ1-4
d_gene: TRBD1
v_gene: TRBV18
abundance: -
CDR3aa: CASSPQRLRGTGVATNEKLFF
CDR3nt: TGTGCCAGCTCACCACAGAGGTTACGGGGAACAGGGGTTGCAACTAATGAAAAACTGTTTTTT

j_gene: TRBJ1-1
d_gene: -
v_gene: TRBV20-1
abundance: -
CDR3aa: CSAVRTEAFF
CDR3nt: TGCAGTGCCGTACGGACTGAAGCTTTCTTT

j_gene: TRBJ2-7
d_gene: TRBD2
v_gene: TRBV20-1
abundance: -
CDR3aa: CSARLPTSVNF
CDR3nt: TGCAGTGCTAGATTACCGACTAGCGTTAACTTC

j_gene: TRBJ1-5
d_gene: -
v_gene: TRBV7-8
abundance: -
CDR3aa: CASSLTGQPQHF
CDR3nt: TGTGCCAGCAGCTTGACAGGTCAGCCCCAGCATTTT

j_gene: TRBJ1-2
d_gene: -
v_gene: TRBV6-5
abundance: few
CDR3aa: CASSYGGERYGYTF
CDR3nt: TGTGCCAGCAGTTACGGAGGGGAAAGGTATGGCTACACCTTC

j_gene: TRBJ2-7
d_gene: -
v_gene: TRBV6-5
abundance: -
CDR3aa: CASSYSPLSSRVEQYF
CDR3nt: TGTGCCAGCAGTTACTCCCCACTCTCCTCGAGAGTGGAGCAGTACTTC

j_gene: TRBJ1-1
d_gene: TRBD1
v_gene: TRBV19
abundance: -
CDR3aa: CASRGPDRGGTEAFF
CDR3nt: TGTGCCAGTAGGGGTCCAGACAGGGGAGGCACTGAAGCTTTCTTT

j_gene: TRBJ2-7
d_gene: -
v_gene: TRBV6-6
abundance: -
CDR3aa: CASRNGGFYEQYF
CDR3nt: TGTGCCAGCAGAAACGGAGGCTTCTACGAGCAGTACTTC

j_gene: TRBJ2-7
d_gene: TRBD1
v_gene: TRBV2
abundance: once
CDR3aa: CASGRDRVSYEQYF
CDR3nt: TGTGCCAGCGGCCGGGACAGGGTCTCCTACGAGCAGTACTTC

j_gene: TRBJ1-1
d_gene: -
v_gene: TRBV4-1
abundance: -
CDR3aa: CASSQAGGGRKGDPSEAFF
CDR3nt: TGCGCCAGCAGCCAAGCCGGGGGGGGCAGAAAGGGGGATCCTTCTGAAGCTTTCTTT

j_gene: TRBJ2-3
d_gene: TRBD2
v_gene: TRBV7-9
abundance: -
CDR3aa: CASSPLPRGLAGMADTQYF
CDR3nt: TGTGCCAGCAGCCCATTACCACGGGGACTAGCTGGGATGGCAGATACGCAGTATTTT

j_gene: TRBJ2-1
d_gene: -
v_gene: TRBV10-3
abundance: -
CDR3aa: CAISETGGEVNEQFF
CDR3nt: TGTGCCATCAGTGAAACAGGGGGGGAAGTAAATGAGCAGTTCTTC

j_gene: TRBJ2-5
d_gene: TRBD2
v_gene: TRBV4-1
abundance: -
CDR3aa: CASSRLAGDGETQYF
CDR3nt: TGCGCCAGCAGCCGATTAGCGGGAGACGGCGAGACCCAGTACTTC

j_gene: TRBJ1-4
d_gene: TRBD1
v_gene: TRBV4-2
abundance: once
CDR3aa: CASSIRQGEYEKLFF
CDR3nt: TGTGCCAGCAGCATTCGACAGGGTGAATATGAAAAACTGTTTTTT

j_gene: TRBJ2-1
d_gene: TRBD2
v_gene: TRBV29-1
abundance: -
CDR3aa: CSVEDGRANEQFF
CDR3nt: TGCAGCGTTGAAGACGGGAGGGCCAATGAGCAGTTCTTC

j_gene: TRBJ1-2
d_gene: -
v_gene: TRBV20-1
abundance: -
CDR3aa: CSARQGEGYTF
CDR3nt: TGCAGTGCTAGACAGGGCGAGGGCTACACCTTC

j_gene: TRBJ2-1
d_gene: -
v_gene: TRBV15
abundance: -
CDR3aa: CATSSPPRPWGHEQFF
CDR3nt: TGTGCCACCAGCTCGCCACCCCGACCCTGGGGCCATGAGCAGTTCTTC

j_gene: TRBJ2-6
d_gene: -
v_gene: TRBV2
abundance: -
CDR3aa: CASSRDTFDTGANVLTF
CDR3nt: TGTGCCAGCAGTAGGGACACTTTTGATACTGGGGCCAACGTCCTGACTTTC

j_gene: TRBJ1-5
d_gene: -
v_gene: TRBV4-1
abundance: -
CDR3aa: CASSQDVTGPQHF
CDR3nt: TGCGCCAGCAGCCAAGATGTCACAGGGCCCCAGCATTTT

j_gene: TRBJ2-1
d_gene: -
v_gene: TRBV9
abundance: -
CDR3aa: CASSSQKTGNEQFF
CDR3nt: TGTGCCAGCAGCTCCCAGAAGACGGGCAATGAGCAGTTCTTC

j_gene: TRBJ2-2
d_gene: -
v_gene: TRBV5-1
abundance: few
CDR3aa: CASSPASAGELFF
CDR3nt: TGCGCCAGCAGCCCCGCTAGCGCCGGGGAGCTGTTTTTT

j_gene: TRBJ1-2
d_gene: -
v_gene: TRBV7-9
abundance: -
CDR3aa: CASRLREGDYGYTF
CDR3nt: TGTGCCAGCAGGTTAAGGGAGGGGGACTATGGCTACACCTTC

j_gene: TRBJ2-7
d_gene: -
v_gene: TRBV27
abundance: -
CDR3aa: CASSQRLGVTYEQYF
CDR3nt: TGTGCCAGCAGTCAGAGGTTGGGAGTGACGTACGAGCAGTACTTC

j_gene: TRBJ1-4
d_gene: TRBD1
v_gene: TRBV5-6
abundance: -
CDR3aa: CASSLGQGDEKLFF
CDR3nt: TGTGCCAGCAGCTTGGGACAGGGAGATGAAAAACTGTTTTTT

j_gene: TRBJ2-7
d_gene: TRBD1
v_gene: TRBV28
abundance: -
CDR3aa: CASSDVRGRREQYF
CDR3nt: TGTGCCAGCAGTGACGTTAGGGGGCGCCGGGAGCAGTACTTC

j_gene: TRBJ1-1
d_gene: -
v_gene: TRBV5-1
abundance: -
CDR3aa: CASSLEGGRNTEAFF
CDR3nt: TGCGCCAGCAGCTTGGAGGGAGGGAGGAACACTGAAGCTTTCTTT

j_gene: TRBJ2-7
d_gene: -
v_gene: TRBV28
abundance: -
CDR3aa: CASSPPLAAYEQYF
CDR3nt: TGTGCCAGCAGTCCGCCTCTCGCGGCCTACGAGCAGTACTTC

j_gene: TRBJ1-5
d_gene: TRBD1
v_gene: TRBV6-5
abundance: -
CDR3aa: CASSRDRGHGQPQHF
CDR3nt: TGTGCCAGCAGCCGCGACAGGGGGCACGGTCAGCCCCAGCATTTT

j_gene: TRBJ2-1
d_gene: TRBD2
v_gene: TRBV7-9
abundance: -
CDR3aa: CASSLARLAGGAYNEQFF
CDR3nt: TGTGCCAGCAGCTTAGCGCGACTAGCGGGAGGTGCATACAATGAGCAGTTCTTC

j_gene: TRBJ2-7
d_gene: -
v_gene: TRBV5-4
abundance: -
CDR3aa: CASSGGHNSYEQYF
CDR3nt: TGTGCCAGCAGCGGGGGACATAACTCCTACGAGCAGTACTTC

j_gene: TRBJ2-1
d_gene: TRBD2
v_gene: TRBV14
abundance: -
CDR3aa: CASSPLAGVYNEQFF
CDR3nt: TGTGCCAGCAGTCCCCTAGCGGGAGTCTACAATGAGCAGTTCTTC

j_gene: TRBJ2-7
d_gene: -
v_gene: TRBV15
abundance: -
CDR3aa: CATSTVNLYEQYF
CDR3nt: TGTGCCACCAGCACGGTTAACTTATACGAGCAGTACTTC

j_gene: TRBJ2-7
d_gene: -
v_gene: TRBV6-1
abundance: -
CDR3aa: CASSEPYEQYF
CDR3nt: TGTGCCAGCAGTGAGCCCTACGAGCAGTACTTC

j_gene: TRBJ2-7
d_gene: TRBD2
v_gene: TRBV7-3
abundance: -
CDR3aa: CASSQLAGGLHEQYF
CDR3nt: TGTGCCAGCAGCCAACTAGCGGGAGGGCTCCACGAGCAGTACTTC

j_gene: TRBJ2-3
d_gene: TRBD2
v_gene: TRBV4-1
abundance: -
CDR3aa: CASSQDIAGGFADTQYF
CDR3nt: TGCGCCAGCAGCCAAGATATAGCGGGAGGGTTCGCAGATACGCAGTATTTT

j_gene: TRBJ2-2
d_gene: -
v_gene: TRBV28
abundance: few
CDR3aa: CASVPGGANTGELFF
CDR3nt: TGTGCCAGTGTCCCCGGAGGTGCGAACACCGGGGAGCTGTTTTTT

j_gene: TRBJ1-2
d_gene: -
v_gene: TRBV6-5
abundance: -
CDR3aa: CASSYLGGDYGYTF
CDR3nt: TGTGCCAGCAGTTACTTAGGGGGAGACTATGGCTACACCTTC

j_gene: TRBJ1-5
d_gene: TRBD1
v_gene: TRBV19
abundance: -
CDR3aa: CASSPDRGRHQPQHF
CDR3nt: TGTGCCAGTAGTCCTGACAGGGGGAGACATCAGCCCCAGCATTTT

j_gene: TRBJ2-5
d_gene: -
v_gene: TRBV20-1
abundance: -
CDR3aa: CSARVEETQYF
CDR3nt: TGCAGTGCTAGGGTAGAGGAGACCCAGTACTTC

j_gene: TRBJ2-1
d_gene: TRBD2
v_gene: TRBV5-8
abundance: -
CDR3aa: CASSLGLALGAKDEQFF
CDR3nt: TGTGCCAGCAGCTTGGGACTAGCGTTGGGGGCGAAAGATGAGCAGTTCTTC

j_gene: TRBJ2-1
d_gene: TRBD1
v_gene: TRBV9
abundance: once
CDR3aa: CASSEGPGQHNEQFF
CDR3nt: TGTGCCAGCAGCGAGGGTCCGGGACAGCACAATGAGCAGTTCTTC

j_gene: TRBJ1-4
d_gene: TRBD1
v_gene: TRBV2
abundance: -
CDR3aa: CASSEPDRAARNEKLFF
CDR3nt: TGTGCCAGCAGTGAACCCGACAGGGCGGCGCGTAATGAAAAACTGTTTTTT

j_gene: TRBJ2-7
d_gene: -
v_gene: TRBV7-9
abundance: few
CDR3aa: CASSPTAYEQYF
CDR3nt: TGTGCCAGCAGCCCCACTGCTTACGAGCAGTACTTC

j_gene: TRBJ2-2
d_gene: TRBD2
v_gene: TRBV5-1
abundance: -
CDR3aa: CASRTGGGTGELFF
CDR3nt: TGCGCCAGCAGGACGGGAGGCGGCACCGGGGAGCTGTTTTTT

j_gene: TRBJ2-5
d_gene: TRBD2
v_gene: TRBV10-3
abundance: -
CDR3aa: CAISSLAGQQEQYF
CDR3nt: TGTGCCATCAGCTCACTAGCGGGACAACAGGAGCAGTACTTC

j_gene: TRBJ2-1
d_gene: -
v_gene: TRBV15
abundance: -
CDR3aa: CATSRDFLAYEQFF
CDR3nt: TGTGCCACCAGCAGAGATTTCCTAGCGTATGAGCAGTTCTTC

j_gene: TRBJ1-1
d_gene: -
v_gene: TRBV5-4
abundance: -
CDR3aa: CASSFRLNTEAFF
CDR3nt: TGTGCCAGCAGCTTCCGGTTGAACACTGAAGCTTTCTTT

j_gene: TRBJ2-3
d_gene: TRBD2
v_gene: TRBV6-4
abundance: few
CDR3aa: CASGVGGGHTDTQYF
CDR3nt: TGTGCCAGCGGCGTCGGGGGAGGGCACACAGATACGCAGTATTTT

j_gene: TRBJ1-1
d_gene: -
v_gene: TRBV5-1
abundance: few
CDR3aa: CASSLAGTRGTEAFF
CDR3nt: TGCGCCAGCAGCTTGGCCGGCACGAGGGGGACTGAAGCTTTCTTT

j_gene: TRBJ2-5
d_gene: -
v_gene: TRBV5-1
abundance: -
CDR3aa: CASSSTGPQETQYF
CDR3nt: TGCGCCAGCAGCTCGACAGGCCCACAAGAGACCCAGTACTTC

j_gene: TRBJ1-2
d_gene: -
v_gene: TRBV18
abundance: -
CDR3aa: CASSPLGHSNYGYTF
CDR3nt: TGTGCCAGCTCCCCCCTCGGACACAGTAACTATGGCTACACCTTC

j_gene: TRBJ1-1
d_gene: TRBD1
v_gene: TRBV6-5
abundance: many
CDR3aa: CASSSGMTGFEAFF
CDR3nt: TGTGCCAGCAGTTCCGGAATGACAGGGTTTGAAGCTTTCTTT

j_gene: TRBJ1-1
d_gene: TRBD1
v_gene: TRBV9
abundance: -
CDR3aa: CATRGQAQFEAFF
CDR3nt: TGTGCCACCCGAGGACAGGCCCAGTTTGAAGCTTTCTTT

j_gene: TRBJ1-5
d_gene: -
v_gene: TRBV14
abundance: -
CDR3aa: CASSQDRSARKVQPQHF
CDR3nt: TGTGCCAGCAGCCAAGATCGGAGTGCCCGTAAGGTTCAGCCCCAGCATTTT

j_gene: TRBJ2-7
d_gene: TRBD1
v_gene: TRBV18
abundance: -
CDR3aa: CASSKISGQGYEQYF
CDR3nt: TGTGCCAGCTCAAAGATCTCGGGACAGGGCTACGAGCAGTACTTC

j_gene: TRBJ2-3
d_gene: TRBD2
v_gene: TRBV28
abundance: few
CDR3aa: CASSFGLAGGGLTDTQYF
CDR3nt: TGTGCCAGCAGTTTCGGGCTAGCGGGAGGAGGGTTGACAGATACGCAGTATTTT